These 27 T cell receptor beta chains were all obtained from the same sample, sequenced in a study of blood T cell repertoires in COVID-19. Produced via immunoSEQ multiplex PCR; TCRdb's table is partial and in-frame only. The profile shows some 220,000 clones, 85% of them singletons. Input material: peripheral blood. The receptors stem from a man between 50 and 59 years old with COVID-19, enrolled during active disease.

This chain links TRBV2 with TRBJ1-1; D ambiguous. The CDR3 consists of 13 residues. Trimming shortened V by 3 bases and J by 0 bases, and 5 bases separated the two germline ends. Germline V lookup: CDR1 SNHLY, CDR2 FYNNEI. CDR3 coding DNA: TGTGCCAGCAGTGATGGGCTGAACACTGAAGCTTTCTTT. Protein sequence: CASSDGLNTEAFF.

The rearrangement uses TRBV5-1 and TRBJ2-1; tentative D call: TRBD2 (7 bases). Trimming left V 4 bases short and J 7 bases short, with 33 bases between. The CDR3 is made up of 20 amino acids. Germline V gene data show CDR1 as SGHRS and CDR2 as YFSETQ. This CDR3 reads CASSPWGARSAGVQRNEQFF. CDR3 in DNA: TGCGCCAGCAGCCCCTGGGGGGCGCGGTCGGCGGGGGTGCAACGGAATGAGCAGTTCTTC.

The J gene is TRBJ2-3, the V gene TRBV18, with D perhaps TRBD1 (6 bases). CDR1 and CDR2 from the germline V gene are KGHSH and LQKENI. Trimming removed 2 bases at V and 4 bases at J, with 13 bases between. The CDR3 totals 15 residues. CDR3 coding DNA: TGTGCCAGCTCACCATACGCAGGGGAGCCAGATACGCAGTATTTT. This gives the protein CASSPYAGEPDTQYF.

The chain recombines TRBV5-6 with TRBJ1-6; possible D gene TRBD1, 6 bases. Looked up from germline, CDR1 is SGHDT and CDR2 is YYEEEE. V lost 0 bases and J lost 10, with 11 bases in between. The CDR3 has 14 residues. CDR3 DNA sequence: TGTGCCAGCAGCTTGGGCAGGGGTAGGTCACCCCTCCACTTT. Translation: CASSLGRGRSPLHF.

The chain links TRBV12-3 or TRBV12-4 to TRBJ2-7; the D is unclear. The CDR3 has 11 amino acids. Trimming shortened V by 5 bases and J by 4 bases, and 6 bases separated the two germline ends. The CDR3 protein is CASSTYYEQYF. The CDR3 coding sequence is TGTGCCAGCAGTACCTATTACGAGCAGTACTTC.

This clone was found once. The genes are TRBV28 and TRBJ1-4; 7 bases align to TRBD1. Germline values: CDR1 MDHEN, CDR2 SYDVKM. CDR3 size: 13 residues. Trimming removed 5 bases from V and 4 bases from J; junction bases left unmatched: 1. The CDR3 DNA follows: TGTGCCAGCAGTGGGACAGTTAATGAAAAACTGTTTTTT. Its translation: CASSGTVNEKLFF.

This rearrangement joins TRBV24-1 to TRBJ2-7; D is possibly TRBD1 (5 bases). CDR1 is KGHDR and CDR2 is SFDVKD in the germline V gene. The V and J ends lost 1 base and 2 bases respectively, with 11 bases between them. CDR3 size: 15 residues. This CDR3 is CATSDFKGPTYEQYF. The DNA of the CDR3 is TGTGCCACCAGTGATTTCAAGGGGCCTACCTACGAGCAGTACTTC.

This chain links TRBV9 with TRBJ2-6, with D unclear. V gave up 6 bases and J gave up 2 bases, with 15 bases separating them. CDR1 and CDR2 (germline): SGDLS, YYNGEE. The CDR3 is 16 residues long. CDR3 amino acids: CASTDSVSTGANVLTF. In DNA form, the CDR3 reads TGTGCCAGCACCGACTCCGTGAGCACTGGGGCCAACGTCCTGACTTTC.

The table lists this clone with a few counts. The V call is TRBV19, the J call TRBJ1-5, with D unresolved. V lost 4 bases, J lost 4 bases, and 8 bases lay in between. CDR1 and CDR2 (germline): LNHDA, SQIVND (reference sequence). The CDR3 contains 13 residues. The CDR3 loop reads CASSTTPNQPQHF. The CDR3 nucleotides read TGTGCCAGTAGTACCACACCAAATCAGCCCCAGCATTTT.

The chain uses TRBV2 and TRBJ1-5; 7 positions agree with TRBD1. CDR1 and CDR2 (germline): SNHLY, FYNNEI. The CDR3 sequence is 13 residues long. The J segment lost 6 bases and the V segment lost 5 bases, leaving 4 bases of the junction unmatched. The CDR3 DNA reads TGTGCCAGCAGTCAGGGGGTGGGTCAGCCCCAGCATTTT. It codes for CASSQGVGQPQHF.

With regard to this clone: This sample includes further DNA sequences coding for the same CDR3. V is TRBV4-2 and J is TRBJ1-5; D not certain. V was cut by 0 bases and J by 5 bases, with 5 bases left in between. This CDR3 spans 13 amino acids. From germline, CDR1 is LGHNA and CDR2 YNFKEQ. The chain's CDR3 is CASSQDRYQPQHF. The CDR3 DNA is TGTGCCAGCAGCCAAGATCGGTATCAGCCCCAGCATTTT.

This clone was seen only once. The chain links TRBV2 to TRBJ2-2; the match to TRBD2 covers 9 bases. J gave up 0 bases and V 10 bases, and 12 bases lay outside the gene matches. This CDR3 has 17 amino acids. CDR1 is SNHLY, CDR2 FYNNEI, per germline. CDR3 nucleotides: TGTGCCACCCAGTGGGCTAGCGGGGCCACGAACACCGGGGAGCTGTTTTTT. Encoded protein: CATQWASGATNTGELFF.

The rearrangement joins TRBV5-5 to TRBJ2-7; 7 bases are shared with TRBD1. CDR3 length: 14 amino acids. Germline loops: CDR1 SGHKS, CDR2 YYEKEE (reference sequence). Unmatched junction bases numbered 4, after V lost 3 bases and J lost 1 base. This chain's CDR3 is CASSYRDRSYEQYF. The CDR3 coding sequence is TGTGCCAGCAGCTACCGGGACAGATCCTACGAGCAGTACTTC. Full variable domain (remainder filled in from reference TRBV5-5 and TRBJ2-7): DAGVTQSPTHLIKTRGQQVTLRCSPISGHKSVSWYQQVLGQGPQFIFQYYEKEERGRGNFPDRFSARQFPNYSSELNVNALLLGDSALYLCASSYRDRSYEQYFGPGTRLTVT.

This rearrangement joins TRBV28 to TRBJ1-1; D unclear. Trimming pared 1 base from V and 2 bases from J, leaving 8 bases between. CDR1 MDHEN and CDR2 SYDVKM come from the germline V gene. The CDR3 totals 14 residues. In nucleotides, the CDR3 is TGTGCCAGCAGTTTATTTAGTGGTAACACTGAAGCTTTCTTT. It encodes CASSLFSGNTEAFF.

The chain has TRBV7-9 and TRBJ2-7; perhaps TRBD2 as D (6 bases). The germline V gene encodes CDR1 SEHNR and CDR2 FQNEAQ (reference sequence). The V end was cut by 4 bases, the J end by 2 bases, with 18 bases between. This CDR3 is 16 amino acids long. The CDR3 spells CASSSALTSRPYEQYF. The CDR3 nucleotides read TGTGCCAGCAGCTCCGCGCTTACTAGCAGACCCTACGAGCAGTACTTC.

The chain carries TRBV2 and TRBJ2-6; D perhaps matches TRBD1 (5 bases). CDR3 length: 19 amino acids. Deletions cut 3 bases from V and 3 bases from J, with 21 bases between. The germline V gene encodes CDR1 SNHLY and CDR2 FYNNEI. CDR3 nucleotide sequence: TGTGCCAGCAGTGATGAACAGGTGGGATTTACAGGTGGGGCCAACGTCCTGACTTTC. Protein sequence: CASSDEQVGFTGGANVLTF.

This chain joins TRBV3-1 (or the pseudogene TRBV3-2) and TRBJ1-6, with D perhaps TRBD1 (6 bases). Germline CDR1 reads LGHDT; CDR2 reads YNNKEL (reference sequence). The ends were cut back, 5 bases at V and 8 bases at J, with 10 bases in the middle. The CDR3 covers 13 residues. The CDR3: CASSAQGYSPLHF. DNA of the CDR3: TGTGCCAGCAGCGCACAGGGTTATTCACCCCTCCACTTT.

There are a few counts of this clone. This chain connects TRBV7-8 to TRBJ2-7; no reliable D call. The CDR3 is made up of 13 amino acids. V shed 5 bases and J shed 2 bases, with 10 bases lying between them. Germline CDR1 and CDR2: SGHVS and FQNEAQ. The CDR3 DNA reads as TGTGCCAGCAGCCGTCAAGCGCCCTACGAGCAGTACTTC. Translated, it gives CASSRQAPYEQYF. Supplemented by reference TRBV7-8 and TRBJ2-7, the full variable domain reads GAGVSQSPRYKVAKRGQDVALRCDPISGHVSLFWYQQALGQGPEFLTYFQNEAQLDKSGLPSDRFFAERPEGSVSTLKIQRTQQEDSAVYLCASSRQAPYEQYFGPGTRLTVT.

On this clone itself: The sample holds other DNA sequences that translate to the same CDR3. The genes are TRBV6-5 and TRBJ1-3, with D unclear. Per the germline V gene, CDR1 is MNHEY and CDR2 is SVGAGI. V lost 7 bases to trimming and J lost 0 bases, with 4 bases between them. CDR3 length: 12 residues. The CDR3 coding sequence is TGTGCCAGCACTAGCTCTGGAAACACCATATATTTT. This sequence encodes CASTSSGNTIYF.

The J gene is TRBJ2-5, the V gene TRBV7-2; perhaps TRBD2 as D (5 bases). The CDR3 sequence is 15 residues long. Trimming removed 5 bases from V and 5 bases from J, with 18 bases in between. The germline V gene has CDR1 SGHTA and CDR2 FQGNSA. The CDR3 spells CASSPHGPGVETQYF. The CDR3 DNA reads as TGTGCCAGCAGCCCCCACGGACCCGGGGTGGAGACCCAGTACTTC.

V is TRBV6-5 and J is TRBJ2-1; 8 bases match TRBD1. Unmatched junction bases numbered 8, after V lost 5 bases and J lost 5 bases. Germline lookup yields CDR1 MNHEY and CDR2 SVGAGI. The CDR3 length is 15 residues. CDR3 DNA: TGTGCCAGCAGTACCCCGGGACAGGCGAACAATGAGCAGTTCTTC. Its protein is CASSTPGQANNEQFF.

CDR3 nucleotide sequence: TGCGCCAGCAGCCAAGGGTTAATCACAGGGGATGGCTACACCTTC. Its translation is CASSQGLITGDGYTF. This chain links TRBV4-3 with TRBJ1-2; 7 bases match TRBD1. This CDR3 is 15 amino acids long. Germline lookup yields CDR1 LGHNA and CDR2 YSLEER. Germline trimming cut 1 base from V and 6 bases from J; bases unmatched to any gene: 8.

The CDR3 loop is CASSLGTSGMNEQFF. CDR3 DNA sequence: TGTGCCAGCAGTTTAGGGACTAGCGGGATGAATGAGCAGTTCTTC. J is TRBJ2-1 and V is TRBV27, with 13 positions matching TRBD2. The junction had 2 bases not matched to a gene; V was cut back by 2 bases and J by 7 bases. CDR1 is MNHEY and CDR2 is SMNVEV in the germline V gene (reference sequence). This CDR3 spans 15 amino acids.

This chain uses TRBV27 with TRBJ2-1, with 9 bases identical to TRBD2. CDR3 size: 16 residues. V lost 1 base and J lost 4; bases outside the gene matches: 5. Germline CDR1 and CDR2: MNHEY and SMNVEV (reference sequence). The CDR3 DNA follows: TGTGCCAGCAGTTTATTTACTAGCGGGCGATACAATGAGCAGTTCTTC. This encodes CASSLFTSGRYNEQFF.

The chain combines TRBV7-3 with TRBJ2-1; D gene unclear. Trimming removed 3 bases at V and 7 bases at J, with 16 bases between. Per the germline V gene, CDR1 is SGHTA and CDR2 is FQGTGA. The CDR3 contains 15 residues. This CDR3 is CASSFTGSLMNEQFF. CDR3 bases: TGTGCCAGCAGCTTTACCGGGTCCCTAATGAATGAGCAGTTCTTC.

CDR3 protein: CASSYSNRVGNTIYF. The CDR3 DNA is TGTGCCAGCAGTTACTCGAACAGGGTCGGAAACACCATATATTTT. The genes are TRBV6-5 and TRBJ1-3; a weak D match, TRBD1 (6 bases). The CDR3 loop spans 15 amino acids. Germline V gene data show CDR1 as MNHEY and CDR2 as SVGAGI. V shed 0 bases and J shed 4 bases, with 10 bases lying between them.

This chain joins TRBV27 and TRBJ2-1, with a tentative D call TRBD2 (6 bases). The V gene's germline CDR1 is MNHEY and CDR2 SMNVEV (reference sequence). This CDR3 is built from 10 residues. V lost 8 bases and J 15 bases, leaving 14 bases between the germline ends. The CDR3 reads CASGIGGRFF. The DNA of the CDR3 is TGTGCCAGCGGAATCGGGGGTCGGTTCTTC.